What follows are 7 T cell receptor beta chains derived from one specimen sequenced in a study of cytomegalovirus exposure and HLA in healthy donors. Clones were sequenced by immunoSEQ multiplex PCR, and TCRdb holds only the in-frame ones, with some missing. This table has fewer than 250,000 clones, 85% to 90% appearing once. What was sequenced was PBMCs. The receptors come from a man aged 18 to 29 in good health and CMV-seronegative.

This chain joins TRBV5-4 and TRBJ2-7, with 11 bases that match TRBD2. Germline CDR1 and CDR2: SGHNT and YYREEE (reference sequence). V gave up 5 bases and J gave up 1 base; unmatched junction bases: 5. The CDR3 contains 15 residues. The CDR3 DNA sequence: TGTGCCAGCAGGAGTACTAGCGGGAGATCCTACGAGCAGTACTTC. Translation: CASRSTSGRSYEQYF.

The CDR3 here is CASGNLETQYF. The CDR3 DNA follows: TGTGCCAGCGGCAATTTGGAGACCCAGTACTTC. The rearrangement joins TRBV9 to TRBJ2-5; no clear D gene. CDR3 length equals 11 residues. Germline assignment: CDR1 SGDLS and CDR2 YYNGEE. V dropped 7 bases and J dropped 5 bases, with 9 bases sitting between them.

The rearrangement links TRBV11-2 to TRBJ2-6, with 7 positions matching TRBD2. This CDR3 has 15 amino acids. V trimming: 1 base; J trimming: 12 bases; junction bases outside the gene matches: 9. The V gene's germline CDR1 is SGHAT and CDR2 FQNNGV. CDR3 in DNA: TGTGCCAGCAGCTTAGCCGGGATTTCGGGGGGCGTCCTGACTTTC. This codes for CASSLAGISGGVLTF. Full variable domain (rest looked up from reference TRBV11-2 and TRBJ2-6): EAGVAQSPRYKIIEKRQSVAFWCNPISGHATLYWYQQILGQGPKLLIQFQNNGVVDDSQLPKDRFSAERLKGVDSTLKIQPAKLEDSAVYLCASSLAGISGGVLTFGAGSRLTVL.

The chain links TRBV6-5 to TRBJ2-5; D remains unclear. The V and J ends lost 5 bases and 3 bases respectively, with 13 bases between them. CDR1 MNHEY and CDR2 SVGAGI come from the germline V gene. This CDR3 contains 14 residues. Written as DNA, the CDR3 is TGTGCCAGCAGTGTTTTTGGTAGAAAAGAGACCCAGTACTTC. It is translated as CASSVFGRKETQYF.

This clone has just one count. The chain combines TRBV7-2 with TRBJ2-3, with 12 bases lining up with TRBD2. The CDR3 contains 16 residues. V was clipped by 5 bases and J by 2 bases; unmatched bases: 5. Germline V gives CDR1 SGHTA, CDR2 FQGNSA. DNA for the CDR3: TGTGCCAGCAGCCCGACTAGCGGGGGACCCACAGATACGCAGTATTTT. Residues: CASSPTSGGPTDTQYF. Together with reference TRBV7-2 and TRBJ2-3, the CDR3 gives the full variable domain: GAGVSQSPSNKVTEKGKDVELRCDPISGHTALYWYRQSLGQGLEFLIYFQGNSAPDKSGLPSDRFSAERTGGSVSTLTIQRTQQEDSAVYLCASSPTSGGPTDTQYFGPGTRLTVL.

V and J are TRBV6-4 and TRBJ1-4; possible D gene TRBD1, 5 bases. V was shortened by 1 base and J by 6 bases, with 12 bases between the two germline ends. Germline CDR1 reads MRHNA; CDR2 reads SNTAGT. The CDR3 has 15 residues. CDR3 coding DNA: TGTGCCAGCAGTGACTTTGTCAGGGAGGATGAAAAACTGTTTTTT. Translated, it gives CASSDFVREDEKLFF.

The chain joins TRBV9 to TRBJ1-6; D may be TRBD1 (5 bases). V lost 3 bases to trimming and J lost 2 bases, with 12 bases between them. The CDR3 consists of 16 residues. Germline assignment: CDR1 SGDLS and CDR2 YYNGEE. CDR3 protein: CASSAKQVAYNSPLHF. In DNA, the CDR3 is TGTGCCAGCAGCGCCAAACAGGTCGCCTATAATTCACCCCTCCACTTT. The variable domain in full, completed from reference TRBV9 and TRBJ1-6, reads DSGVTQTPKHLITATGQRVTLRCSPRSGDLSVYWYQQSLDQGLQFLIQYYNGEERAKGNILERFSAQQFPDLHSELNLSSLELGDSALYFCASSAKQVAYNSPLHFGNGTRLTVT.